This passage covers 32 T cell receptor beta chains from one sample sequenced in a study of T cell responses to AZD1222 COVID-19 vaccine. Measured with immunoSEQ multiplex PCR; TCRdb has only the in-frame clones, and not every one. The repertoire holds roughly 150,000 clones, with approximately 90% as singletons. The material was peripheral blood, obtained 28 days after the second AZD1222 dose. The receptors come from an adult who received the AZD1222 COVID-19 vaccine.

In this sample, this clone turned up a few times. The chain carries TRBV10-1 and TRBJ2-2; tentative D call: TRBD1 (5 bases). Between the trimmed V and J ends, which lost 6 bases and 2 bases, there was a span of 10 bases. Germline CDR1 WNHNN, CDR2 SYGVQD (reference sequence). The CDR3 loop spans 14 amino acids. The CDR3 protein is CASRQGLNTGELFF. For the CDR3, the DNA is TGCGCCAGCAGGCAGGGCCTAAACACCGGGGAGCTGTTTTTT.

The chain uses TRBV7-6 and TRBJ2-1, with a tentative D call TRBD1 (5 bases). Trimming removed 1 base at V and 6 bases at J, with 13 bases between. CDR1 SGHVS and CDR2 FNYEAQ come from the germline V gene. This CDR3 has 15 residues. The CDR3 DNA reads as TGTGCCAGCAGCTTAGATCAGGGTCTAGTCAATGAGCAGTTCTTC. The encoded protein is CASSLDQGLVNEQFF.

The chain has TRBV6-6 and TRBJ1-1; D is possibly TRBD1 (5 bases). Germline CDR1 and CDR2: MNHNY and SVGAGI (reference sequence). CDR3 length equals 13 residues. With 7 bases removed from V and 4 bases from J, the gap between germline ends came to 13 bases. The CDR3 DNA reads TGTGCCAGCACCGGAACCGGGGGCACTGAAGCTTTCTTT. Amino acids: CASTGTGGTEAFF.

This sequence joins TRBV7-2 and TRBJ2-5, with D hard to call. This CDR3 has 15 amino acids. In germline, CDR1 is SGHTA, CDR2 FQGNSA. Trimming took 3 bases from V and 2 from J, leaving 13 bases between them. This chain's CDR3 is CASSFTVDVQETQYF. CDR3 DNA: TGTGCCAGCAGCTTTACGGTAGACGTTCAAGAGACCCAGTACTTC.

This clone was observed once. The V call is TRBV4-1, the J call TRBJ1-1; D unclear. The V end lost 0 bases, the J end lost 1 base, and 6 bases lay between the germline ends. CDR1 and CDR2 from the germline V gene are MGHRA and YSYEKL. CDR3 size: 14 residues. The CDR3 DNA sequence: TGCGCCAGCAGCCAAGATCGTTCGAACACTGAAGCTTTCTTT. This translates into CASSQDRSNTEAFF.

This clone was seen just once. The chain uses TRBV14 and TRBJ2-5; no firm D call. The germline V and J ends were trimmed by 4 bases and 5 bases, with 17 bases remaining between them. The CDR3 extends over 15 amino acids. Germline lookup yields CDR1 SGHDN and CDR2 FVKESK. The CDR3: CASSLGGTLGETQYF. Here the CDR3 DNA reads TGTGCCAGCAGCCTAGGCGGCACCTTGGGGGAGACCCAGTACTTC.

The genes are TRBV4-3 and TRBJ1-5; the D is unclear. CDR1 is LGHNA, CDR2 YSLEER, per germline. V gave up 0 bases and J gave up 11 bases, with 14 bases separating them. The CDR3 runs to 14 residues. DNA for the CDR3: TGCGCCAGCAGCCAAGATACGGACGGGTGGGCCCAGCATTTT. Its translation is CASSQDTDGWAQHF.

The chain has TRBV19 and TRBJ1-5, with D unresolved. V gave up 3 bases and J gave up 7 bases, with 10 bases separating them. CDR1 is LNHDA, CDR2 SQIVND, per germline (reference sequence). The CDR3 loop spans 13 amino acids. The CDR3 DNA follows: TGTGCCAGTAGTATCGGGATTGGGCAGCCCCAGCATTTT. This gives the protein CASSIGIGQPQHF.

The gene calls are TRBV5-4 and TRBJ2-7, with 7 bases matching TRBD2. CDR1 is SGHNT, CDR2 YYREEE, per germline (reference sequence). The CDR3 is 15 amino acids. V was pared by 0 bases and J by 3 bases, with 6 bases of the junction left unmatched. In DNA, the CDR3 is TGTGCCAGCAGCTTGGCCCTCGGGGGGAACTACGAGCAGTACTTC. This gives the protein CASSLALGGNYEQYF.

This clone was recorded once. CDR3 DNA: TGTGCCAGCGAACCGCGGACAGCGCAAAATTCACCCCTCCACTTT. This encodes CASEPRTAQNSPLHF. This chain connects TRBV7-2 to TRBJ1-6; D possibly corresponds to TRBD1 (6 bases). Germline lookup yields CDR1 SGHTA and CDR2 FQGNSA. The length of the CDR3 is 15 residues. V lost 8 bases, J lost 7 bases, and 18 bases lay in between.

This chain joins TRBV7-9 and TRBJ2-2; 11 bases agree with TRBD2. This CDR3 spans 17 amino acids. The germline gives CDR1 SEHNR, CDR2 FQNEAQ (reference sequence). Trimming cost V 5 bases and J 3 bases; bases outside gene matches: 8. This CDR3 reads CASSRLAGTRDTGELFF. CDR3 bases: TGTGCCAGCAGCCGACTAGCGGGGACTCGAGACACCGGGGAGCTGTTTTTT.

The chain couples TRBV7-9 to TRBJ2-7; no clear D gene. The CDR3 runs 13 residues. V was cut by 5 bases and J by 3 bases, with 11 bases left in between. From germline, CDR1 is SEHNR and CDR2 FQNEAQ (reference sequence). The CDR3 sequence: CASSRTALYEQYF. The CDR3 DNA is TGTGCCAGCAGCCGGACGGCCCTCTACGAGCAGTACTTC. The variable domain in full, with the rest retrieved from reference TRBV7-9 and TRBJ2-7, is DTGVSQNPRHKITKRGQNVTFRCDPISEHNRLYWYRQTLGQGPEFLTYFQNEAQLEKSRLLSDRFSAERPKGSFSTLEIQRTEQGDSAMYLCASSRTALYEQYFGPGTRLTVT.

The CDR3 protein is CASSQESPDTQYF. The CDR3, as DNA: TGCGCCAGCAGCCAAGAGTCGCCGGATACGCAGTATTTT. The gene calls are TRBV4-1 and TRBJ2-3, with D unclear. Trimming removed 0 bases from V and 6 bases from J, with 7 bases in between. Per germline, CDR1 MGHRA and CDR2 YSYEKL. CDR3 length equals 13 residues.

This sequence joins TRBV11-2 and TRBJ2-1; TRBD2 aligns across 7 bases. Germline trimming cut 0 bases from V and 10 bases from J; bases unmatched to any gene: 9. This CDR3 region has 15 residues. Germline V gene lookup returns CDR1 SGHAT and CDR2 FQNNGV. The CDR3 protein is CASSLEDLAAWEQFF. The DNA for the CDR3 is TGTGCCAGCAGCTTAGAAGACCTAGCGGCTTGGGAGCAGTTCTTC.

The chain joins TRBV19 to TRBJ2-7; no reliable D call. Trimming shortened V by 1 base and J by 0 bases, and 7 bases separated the two germline ends. Germline V gene lookup returns CDR1 LNHDA and CDR2 SQIVND (reference sequence). The CDR3 is 14 amino acids. The CDR3 region has the DNA TGTGCCAGTAGTATAGTAGGAATCTCCTACGAGCAGTACTTC. As protein: CASSIVGISYEQYF. The full variable domain, its missing parts supplied by reference TRBV19 and TRBJ2-7, is DGGITQSPKYLFRKEGQNVTLSCEQNLNHDAMYWYRQDPGQGLRLIYYSQIVNDFQKGDIAEGYSVSREKKESFPLTVTSAQKNPTAFYLCASSIVGISYEQYFGPGTRLTVT.

The chain couples TRBV27 to TRBJ1-1; the D gene is possibly TRBD1 (5 bases). Germline CDR1 MNHEY, CDR2 SMNVEV (reference sequence). This CDR3 spans 14 amino acids. V lost 2 bases and J 4 bases, leaving 11 bases between the germline ends. CDR3 coding DNA: TGTGCCAGCAGTTTAGGTACGAGGGGCACTGAAGCTTTCTTT. Translating gives CASSLGTRGTEAFF.

This chain uses TRBV7-6 with TRBJ1-1; D may be TRBD1 (5 bases). V dropped 0 bases and J dropped 8 bases, with 10 bases sitting between them. This CDR3 spans 13 amino acids. Per germline, CDR1 SGHVS and CDR2 FNYEAQ. The CDR3 is CASSLASRAEAFF. CDR3 nucleotide sequence: TGTGCCAGCAGCTTAGCGTCCAGGGCGGAAGCTTTCTTT.

This CDR3 reads CASSKGGKDYGYTF. The CDR3 region has the DNA TGTGCCAGCAGTAAGGGGGGCAAGGACTATGGCTACACCTTC. The chain uses TRBV28 and TRBJ1-2, with a weak D call TRBD1 (6 bases). There are 14 residues in the CDR3. CDR1 and CDR2 (germline): MDHEN, SYDVKM. V was shortened by 5 bases and J by 3 bases, with 13 bases between the two germline ends.

The chain joins TRBV27 to TRBJ1-5; the D is unclear. This CDR3 spans 14 amino acids. Trimming left V 9 bases short and J 2 bases short, with 14 bases between. Per the germline V gene, CDR1 is MNHEY and CDR2 is SMNVEV (reference sequence). This CDR3 reads CASPPPYGNQPQHF. CDR3 bases: TGTGCCAGTCCCCCCCCCTATGGCAATCAGCCCCAGCATTTT.

The V call is TRBV11-2, the J call TRBJ2-1; the D is unclear. Germline V gene data show CDR1 as SGHAT and CDR2 as FQNNGV. Trimming removed 4 bases from V and 7 bases from J, with 14 bases in between. The CDR3 spans 14 residues. The CDR3 loop reads CASSSKVEWNEQFF. DNA for the CDR3: TGTGCCAGCAGCTCCAAGGTCGAATGGAATGAGCAGTTCTTC.

This clone was found once. The DNA for the CDR3 is TGTGCCAGCACACCCGGGAGCCAAGAGACCCAGTACTTC. Protein sequence: CASTPGSQETQYF. The genes are TRBV6-5 and TRBJ2-5; the D gene is possibly TRBD2 (6 bases). Germline V gene data show CDR1 as MNHEY and CDR2 as SVGAGI. The CDR3 is made up of 13 amino acids. The V end lost 7 bases, the J end lost 1 base, and 10 bases lay between the germline ends.

This rearrangement joins TRBV7-2 to TRBJ2-1, with D possibly matching TRBD2 (7 bases). This CDR3 region has 13 residues. Germline V gene sequence: CDR1 SGHTA, CDR2 FQGNSA. Trimming left V 5 bases short and J 4 bases short, with 9 bases between. The CDR3 nucleotides are TGTGCCAGCAGCGAGGGGGGGTACAATGAGCAGTTCTTC. Protein sequence: CASSEGGYNEQFF.

The V gene is TRBV20-1, the J gene TRBJ1-1, with D uncertain. Germline lookup yields CDR1 DFQATT and CDR2 SNEGSKA (reference sequence). The CDR3 is 11 residues long. V lost 1 base and J lost 2, with 2 bases in between. CDR3 sequence (DNA): TGCAGTGCTAGAGCTAACACTGAAGCTTTCTTT. Translated, it gives CSARANTEAFF.

This chain links TRBV10-3 with TRBJ2-7; D is undetermined. The CDR3 runs 14 residues. The V gene's germline CDR1 is ENHRY and CDR2 SYGVKD. Between the trimmed V and J ends, which lost 5 bases and 5 bases, there was a span of 16 bases. The CDR3 loop reads CAISRPAPRHEQYF. The DNA for the CDR3 is TGTGCCATCAGTAGGCCGGCCCCCCGGCACGAGCAGTACTTC.

The chain couples TRBV24-1 to TRBJ2-7, with D possibly matching TRBD2 (6 bases). CDR1 and CDR2 from the germline V gene are KGHDR and SFDVKD. The CDR3 is 17 residues long. V was trimmed by 0 bases and J by 7 bases, leaving 21 bases between them. CDR3 region: CATSDLRSEGSVEEQYF. The CDR3 DNA sequence: TGTGCCACCAGTGATTTGCGATCGGAGGGCTCAGTTGAAGAGCAGTACTTC.

This rearrangement joins TRBV5-1 to TRBJ2-2; the match to TRBD2 covers 14 bases. V lost 4 bases, J lost 6 bases, and 2 bases stayed unmatched. CDR3 size: 15 residues. The V gene's germline CDR1 is SGHRS and CDR2 YFSETQ. The CDR3 sequence is CASSVGLAGAGELFF. The CDR3 region has the DNA TGCGCCAGCAGCGTGGGACTAGCGGGAGCCGGGGAGCTGTTTTTT.

The rearrangement uses TRBV7-9 and TRBJ2-5; TRBD2 agrees at 13 bases. There are 16 residues in the CDR3. J was trimmed by 5 bases and V by 2 bases; bases with no gene match: 5. From germline, CDR1 is SEHNR and CDR2 FQNEAQ (reference sequence). CDR3 sequence reads: CASSLTGLAGVETQYF. CDR3 nucleotides: TGTGCCAGCAGCTTAACAGGACTAGCGGGGGTGGAGACCCAGTACTTC.

This clone came up a few times. The chain couples TRBV4-1 to TRBJ2-4, with TRBD2 identical over 8 bases. Trimming cost V 2 bases and J 6 bases; bases outside gene matches: 9. Germline V gene data show CDR1 as MGHRA and CDR2 as YSYEKL. This CDR3 region has 16 residues. CDR3 sequence: CASSQPLAAPGNIQYF. The DNA of the CDR3 is TGCGCCAGCAGCCAACCACTAGCGGCCCCAGGAAACATTCAGTACTTC.

J is TRBJ1-6 and V is TRBV2; 8 bases agree with TRBD1. The CDR3 consists of 15 residues. Germline V gene data show CDR1 as SNHLY and CDR2 as FYNNEI. With V trimmed by 7 bases and J by 8 bases, 10 bases remained unmatched. In DNA, the CDR3 is TGTGCCAGCAACCGACAGGGGAGAGGAGATTCACCCCTCCACTTT. Translating gives CASNRQGRGDSPLHF.

The chain joins TRBV7-9 to TRBJ2-1, with TRBD2 matching over 7 bases. The V gene end was trimmed by 7 bases and the J gene end by 1 base; junction bases not matched to a gene: 10. CDR1 is SEHNR, CDR2 FQNEAQ, per germline (reference sequence). The CDR3 has 16 amino acids. The chain's CDR3 is CASTGLIGGSYNEQFF. The CDR3 DNA reads TGTGCCAGCACCGGTCTCATCGGGGGGTCCTACAATGAGCAGTTCTTC.

The chain links TRBV6-6 to TRBJ2-7; 10 bases map to TRBD1. The CDR3 sequence is 13 residues long. Trimming removed 4 bases from V and 4 bases from J; junction bases left unmatched: 1. Germline V CDR1 and CDR2: MNHNY, SVGAGI (reference sequence). Here the CDR3 DNA reads TGTGCCAGCAGTTGGGACAGGGGTTACGAGCAGTACTTC. Amino acids: CASSWDRGYEQYF.

The chain carries TRBV5-4 and TRBJ2-7, with D possibly being TRBD2 (6 bases). The germline V gene encodes CDR1 SGHNT and CDR2 YYREEE (reference sequence). Trimming shortened V by 4 bases and J by 3 bases, and 11 bases separated the two germline ends. CDR3 length: 13 amino acids. The CDR3 sequence is CASSPPGSYEQYF. The CDR3 DNA reads TGTGCCAGCAGCCCACCCGGGAGCTACGAGCAGTACTTC.